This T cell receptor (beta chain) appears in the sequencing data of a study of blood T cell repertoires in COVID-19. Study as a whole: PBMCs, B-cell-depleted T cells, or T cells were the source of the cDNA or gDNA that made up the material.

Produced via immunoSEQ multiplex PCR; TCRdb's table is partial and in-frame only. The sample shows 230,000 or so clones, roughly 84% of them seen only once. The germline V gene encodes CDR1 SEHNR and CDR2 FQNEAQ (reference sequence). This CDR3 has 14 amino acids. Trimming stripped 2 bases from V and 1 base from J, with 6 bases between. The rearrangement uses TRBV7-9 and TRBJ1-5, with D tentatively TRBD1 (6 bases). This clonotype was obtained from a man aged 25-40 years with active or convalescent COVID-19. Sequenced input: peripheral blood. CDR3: CASSLQGSNQPQHF. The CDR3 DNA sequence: TGTGCCAGCAGCTTACAGGGGAGCAATCAGCCCCAGCATTTT.